Shown below are 2 T cell receptor beta chains from a single sample sequenced in a study of blood T cell repertoires in COVID-19. Sequencing was performed with immunoSEQ multiplex PCR; in TCRdb, only in-frame clones are kept and a portion is missing. The table shows 300,000 to 400,000 clones, with roughly 90% occurring only once. The sequencing sample was made of peripheral blood. The source of these receptors is a woman between 45 and 65 years old with active or convalescent COVID-19.

This chain joins TRBV5-6 and TRBJ1-1, with a tentative D call TRBD1 (6 bases). Germline CDR1 is SGHDT and CDR2 is YYEEEE. The CDR3 runs to 14 residues. Trimming pared 1 base from V and 5 bases from J, leaving 12 bases between. This chain's CDR3 is CASSLFLRGTEAFF. CDR3 nucleotide sequence: TGTGCCAGCAGCTTGTTTTTGAGGGGGACTGAAGCTTTCTTT.

The rearrangement joins TRBV9 to TRBJ1-2; D ambiguous. The CDR3 runs to 16 residues. V was cut by 0 bases and J by 0 bases, with 12 bases left in between. In germline, CDR1 is SGDLS, CDR2 YYNGEE. This CDR3 reads CASSVEAGVTNYGYTF. CDR3 DNA: TGTGCCAGCAGCGTAGAGGCAGGCGTTACTAACTATGGCTACACCTTC.